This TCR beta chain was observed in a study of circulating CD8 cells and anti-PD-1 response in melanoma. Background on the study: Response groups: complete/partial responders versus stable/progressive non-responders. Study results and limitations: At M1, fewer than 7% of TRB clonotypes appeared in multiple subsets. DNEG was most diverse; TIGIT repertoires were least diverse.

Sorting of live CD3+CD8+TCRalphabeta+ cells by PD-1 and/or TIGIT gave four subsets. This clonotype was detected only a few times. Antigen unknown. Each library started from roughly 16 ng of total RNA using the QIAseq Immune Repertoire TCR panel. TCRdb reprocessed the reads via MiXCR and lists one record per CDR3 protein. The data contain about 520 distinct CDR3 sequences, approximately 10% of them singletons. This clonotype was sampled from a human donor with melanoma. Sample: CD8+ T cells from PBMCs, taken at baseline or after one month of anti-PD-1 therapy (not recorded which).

The CDR3 reads CAWSPTDIWGYTF. The CDR3 nucleotides read TGTGCCTGGAGCCCGACGGATATATGGGGCTACACCTTC. The rearrangement joins TRBV30 to TRBJ1-2; D is uncertain. With 3 bases removed from V and 8 bases from J, the gap between germline ends came to 16 bases. The CDR3 is 13 amino acids. In germline, CDR1 is GTSNPN, CDR2 SVGIG (reference sequence).